This T cell receptor (beta chain) was recovered during a study of T-cell memory formation after mild COVID-19. Germline V gene data show CDR1 as SGHTA and CDR2 as FQGTGA. V was pared by 5 bases and J by 3 bases, with 3 bases of the junction left unmatched. This CDR3 contains 13 residues. One entry per CDR3 protein results from TCRdb running MiXCR on the 5' RACE reads. The table includes about 440,000 distinct CDR3 sequences, about 19% detected once. This clonotype has only a few counts. This TCR came from an adult woman who had mild COVID-19 (a few samples of this study predate the infection). Cell type and time point are not known. Sequencing input: PBMCs or a T cell subset sorted from them (not recorded which). This chain uses TRBV7-3 with TRBJ2-5; 7 bases match TRBD1. The CDR3 loop is CASSPQGEETQYF. CDR3 coding DNA: TGTGCCAGCAGCCCCCAGGGGGAAGAGACCCAGTACTTC.